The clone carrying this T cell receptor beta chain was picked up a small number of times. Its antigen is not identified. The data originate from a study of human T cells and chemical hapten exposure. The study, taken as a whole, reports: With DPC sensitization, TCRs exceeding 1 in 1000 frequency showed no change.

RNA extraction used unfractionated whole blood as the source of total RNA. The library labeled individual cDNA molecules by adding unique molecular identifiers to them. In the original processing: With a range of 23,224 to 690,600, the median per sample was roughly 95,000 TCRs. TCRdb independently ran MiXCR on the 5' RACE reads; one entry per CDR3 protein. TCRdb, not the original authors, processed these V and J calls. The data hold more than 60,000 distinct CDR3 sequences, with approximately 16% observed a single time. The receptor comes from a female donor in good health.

This chain's CDR3 is CASSQDQSSLNGYTF. DNA for the CDR3: TGTGCCAGCAGCCAAGATCAAAGCAGCCTGAATGGCTACACCTTC. J is TRBJ1-2 and V is TRBV3-1; D gene unclear. The ends were cut back, 0 bases at V and 6 bases at J, with 14 bases in the middle. Per the germline V gene, CDR1 is LGHDT and CDR2 is YNNKEL (reference sequence). The CDR3 runs to 15 residues.